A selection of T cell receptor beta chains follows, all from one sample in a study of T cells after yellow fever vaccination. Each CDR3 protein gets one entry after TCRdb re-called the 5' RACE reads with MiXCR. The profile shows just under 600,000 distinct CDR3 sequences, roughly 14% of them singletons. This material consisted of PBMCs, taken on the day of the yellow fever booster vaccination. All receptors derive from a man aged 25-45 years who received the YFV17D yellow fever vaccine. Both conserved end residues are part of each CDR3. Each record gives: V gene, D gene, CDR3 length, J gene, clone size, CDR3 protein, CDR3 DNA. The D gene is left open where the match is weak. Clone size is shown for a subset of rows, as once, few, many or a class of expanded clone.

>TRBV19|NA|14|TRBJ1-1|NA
CASKVGGKSTEAFF
TGTGCCAGTAAGGTGGGGGGCAAAAGTACTGAAGCTTTCTTT
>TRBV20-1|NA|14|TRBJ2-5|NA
CCASSLADEETQYF
TGCTGTGCTTCGTCTTTAGCTGACGAAGAGACCCAGTACTTC
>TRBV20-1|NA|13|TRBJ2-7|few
CSARDPGNYEQYF
TGCAGTGCTAGAGATCCCGGGAACTACGAGCAGTACTTC
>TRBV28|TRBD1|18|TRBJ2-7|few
CASSLLGQGNLVTYEQYF
TGTGCCAGCAGTTTGTTGGGACAGGGGAATCTCGTCACCTACGAGCAGTACTTC
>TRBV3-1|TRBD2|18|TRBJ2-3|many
CASSQDSRTSGRAHTQYF
TGTGCCAGCAGCCAAGATTCCCGGACTAGCGGGAGGGCCCATACGCAGTATTTT
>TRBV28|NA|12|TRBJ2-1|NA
CASSRGLPEQFF
TGTGCCAGCAGTCGCGGACTGCCCGAGCAGTTCTTC
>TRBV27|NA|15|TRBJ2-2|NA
CASSSYGRNTGELFF
TGTGCCAGCAGCTCTTACGGGCGCAACACCGGGGAGCTGTTTTTT
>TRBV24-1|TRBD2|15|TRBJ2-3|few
CATRPGLADTDTQYF
TGTGCCACCAGGCCGGGACTAGCGGACACAGATACGCAGTATTTT
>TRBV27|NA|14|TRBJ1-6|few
CASRPGGVYSPLHF
TGTGCCAGCAGGCCGGGCGGGGTATATTCACCCCTCCACTTT
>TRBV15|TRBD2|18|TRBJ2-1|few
CATSRGSPRGRGNNEQFF
TGTGCCACCAGCAGAGGATCCCCCCGCGGGAGAGGGAACAATGAGCAGTTCTTC
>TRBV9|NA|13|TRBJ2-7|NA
CASSGPIPYEQYF
TGTGCCAGCAGCGGACCTATCCCCTACGAGCAGTACTTC
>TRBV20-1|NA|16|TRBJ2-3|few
CSARELTSWDTDTQYF
TGCAGTGCTAGAGAATTGACTAGTTGGGACACAGATACGCAGTATTTT
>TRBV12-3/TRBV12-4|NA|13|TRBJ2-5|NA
CASSPRTGVTQYF
TGTGCCAGCAGTCCTCGGACCGGGGTGACCCAGTACTTC
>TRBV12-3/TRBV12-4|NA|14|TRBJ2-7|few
CASSFRQGNSEQYF
TGTGCCAGCAGTTTTCGGCAGGGGAACTCCGAGCAGTACTTC
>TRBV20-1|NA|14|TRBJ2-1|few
CSASSVQAYNEQFF
TGCAGTGCTAGTAGCGTACAAGCCTACAATGAGCAGTTCTTC
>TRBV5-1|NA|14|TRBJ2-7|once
CASSFSNSAYEQYF
TGCGCCAGCAGCTTTTCGAACTCTGCCTACGAGCAGTACTTC
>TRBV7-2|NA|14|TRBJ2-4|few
CASSYRVAKNIQYF
TGTGCCAGCAGCTACAGGGTAGCCAAAAACATTCAGTACTTC
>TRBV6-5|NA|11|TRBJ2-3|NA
CASTNFNTQYF
TGTGCCAGCACCAATTTTAATACGCAGTATTTT
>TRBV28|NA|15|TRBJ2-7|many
CASSLGGSSSYEQYF
TGTGCCAGCAGTTTGGGCGGATCGAGCTCCTACGAGCAGTACTTC
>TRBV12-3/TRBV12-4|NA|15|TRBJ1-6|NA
CASNKTGTTNSPLHF
TGTGCCAGCAACAAAACCGGGACGACTAATTCACCCCTCCACTTT
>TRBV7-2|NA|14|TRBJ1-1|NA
CASILGGLNTEAFF
TGTGCCAGCATCCTCGGGGGGCTCAACACTGAAGCTTTCTTT
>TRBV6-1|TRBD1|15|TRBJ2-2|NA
CASSPGQGAIGELFF
TGTGCCAGCAGCCCCGGACAGGGGGCGATCGGGGAGCTGTTTTTT
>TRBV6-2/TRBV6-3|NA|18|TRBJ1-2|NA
CASSYNSWASNANYGYTF
TGTGCCAGCAGTTATAACTCATGGGCCTCCAACGCTAACTATGGCTACACCTTC
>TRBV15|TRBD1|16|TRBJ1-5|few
CATSREPGQINQPQHF
TGTGCCACCAGCAGAGAGCCGGGACAGATTAATCAGCCCCAGCATTTT
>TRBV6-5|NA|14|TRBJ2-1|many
CASSSTFSYNEQFF
TGTGCCAGCAGTTCCACCTTCAGTTACAATGAGCAGTTCTTC